This T cell receptor beta chain was identified in a study of cytomegalovirus exposure and HLA in healthy donors. It was with 60 Vbeta and 13 Jbeta primers that the PCR ran. Measured with immunoSEQ multiplex PCR; TCRdb has only the in-frame clones, and not every one. The data show approximately 160,000 clones, more than 65% seen once. Study-level points and caveats: In a later analysis, at a false discovery rate of 0.05, approximately 16,000 TCR beta sequences matched HLA alleles. Upon later analysis, TCR association rates were observed to vary by HLA locus, being highest for DRB1 and lowest for HLA-C. Donors were assumed by presence/absence analyses to have roughly uniform sequencing depth.

Worth noting for this clone: Its antigen is not known.

This TCR came from a woman in her 40s in good health and CMV-seropositive. Sequences were obtained from PBMCs.

The CDR3 spells CASNTGGPYNEQFF. The DNA for the CDR3 is TGTGCCAGCAACACAGGGGGGCCCTACAATGAGCAGTTCTTC. V gene TRBV7-9 combines with J gene TRBJ2-1; 8 nucleotides align to TRBD1. J was trimmed by 2 bases and V by 7 bases; bases with no gene match: 4. Germline CDR1 and CDR2: SEHNR and FQNEAQ (reference sequence). The length of the CDR3 is 14 residues.